A selection of T cell receptor beta chains follows, all from one sample in a study of regulatory T cells in long-lasting Graves disease. TCRdb redid the calling of the multiplex PCR reads with MiXCR, one entry per CDR3 protein. Of hundreds of thousands of distinct CDR3 sequences detected, 16% appear once; the ten largest clones hold about 32%. These records were also assigned to another study, of T cells in Graves' hyperthyroidism and ophthalmopathy.

Sequenced material: peripheral blood mononuclear cells (PBMCs), taken at new diagnosis, from a patient treated with antithyroid drugs. All receptors derive from a man aged 35-49 years with Graves disease. Both conserved end residues are part of each CDR3. A D gene is named only where the DNA matches it firmly. The size entry is marked missing in some rows and otherwise reads once, few, many or a size class.

d_call clone_size j_call v_call cdr3_nt cdr3_aa
- - TRBJ2-3 TRBV9 TGTGCCAGCAGCGTAGTCCCCCAAGCAGATACGCAGTATTTT CASSVVPQADTQYF
TRBD1 many TRBJ2-3 TRBV11-2 TGTGCCAGCAGCACACGGACAGGGGGTGCGTCAGATACGCAGTATTTT CASSTRTGGASDTQYF
- once TRBJ1-6 TRBV18 TGTGCCAGCTCGCAGCAAGGACGGTTGCCTAATTCACCCCTCCACTTT CASSQQGRLPNSPLHF
TRBD1 many TRBJ1-1 TRBV5-1 TGCGCCAGCAGCTGGGGACAGCGGAACACTGAAGCTTTCTTT CASSWGQRNTEAFF
- few TRBJ1-6 TRBV30 TGTGCCTGGGATCTCCGGGACACCTATAATTCACCCCTCCACTTT CAWDLRDTYNSPLHF
- few TRBJ1-1 TRBV12-3/TRBV12-4 TGTGCCAGCAGTTTCGCGACAGTCACTGAAGCTTTCTTT CASSFATVTEAFF
TRBD1 - TRBJ1-1 TRBV6-2/TRBV6-3 TGTGCCAGCAGTGACCGGACAGGGGGCATGAACACTGAAGCTTTCTTT CASSDRTGGMNTEAFF
TRBD1 once TRBJ2-1 TRBV10-3 TGTGCCATCACCTTGGGACAGGGGTACAATGAGCAGTTCTTC CAITLGQGYNEQFF
- many TRBJ1-5 TRBV2 TGTGCCAGCAGGACGTTCAGCAATCAGCCCCAGCATTTT CASRTFSNQPQHF
TRBD2 many TRBJ2-3 TRBV7-3 TGTGCCAGCAGCTCCAGGACTAGTGATACGCAGTATTTT CASSSRTSDTQYF
TRBD1 few TRBJ2-3 TRBV30 TGTGCCTGGGGACCGGGACAGGGCACAGATACGCAGTATTTT CAWGPGQGTDTQYF
TRBD1 - TRBJ1-4 TRBV6-5 TGTGCCAGCAGTTACGGACAGGGATCAGGCGAAAAACTGTTTTTT CASSYGQGSGEKLFF
- - TRBJ2-2 TRBV20-1 TGCAGTGCTAGAGATTTGGGTCGCAGCAGGGAGCTGTTTTTT CSARDLGRSRELFF
TRBD1 many TRBJ2-7 TRBV7-8 TGTGCCAGCAGCTTAAGGACAGGTCCCTACGAGCAGTACTTC CASSLRTGPYEQYF
- many TRBJ1-1 TRBV12-3/TRBV12-4 TGTGCCAGCAGCTGGAGGGGGGTAGGGGTAACTGAAGCTTTCTTT CASSWRGVGVTEAFF
TRBD2 few TRBJ2-7 TRBV7-2 TGTGCCAGCAGCTTACCGCGGGGGGGGAGAGCCTACGAGCAGTACTTC CASSLPRGGRAYEQYF
- many TRBJ2-2 TRBV12-3/TRBV12-4 TGTGCCAGCACCCCCAGGTTGGACAGGAACACCGGGGAGCTGTTTTTT CASTPRLDRNTGELFF
- many TRBJ2-1 TRBV12-3/TRBV12-4 TGTGCCAGCAGTATGAGAACAGGGTGGAATGAGCAGTTCTTC CASSMRTGWNEQFF
- few TRBJ1-5 TRBV28 TGTGCCAGCACCCCCCTTGGGGGGGATATCAATCAGCCCCAGCATTTT CASTPLGGDINQPQHF
TRBD1 - TRBJ2-4 TRBV30 TGTGCCTGGAGTGAGGACAGGATAACCAAAAACATTCAGTACTTC CAWSEDRITKNIQYF
- many TRBJ1-5 TRBV11-2 TGTGCCAGCAGCTTGGGCGAGGGGGGGCGAACTTATAGCAATCAGCCCCAGCATTTT CASSLGEGGRTYSNQPQHF
- few TRBJ1-5 TRBV20-1 TGCAGTGCTACGCCTCGACAGGGCAATCAGCCCCAGCATTTT CSATPRQGNQPQHF
TRBD1 many TRBJ2-2 TRBV28 TGTGCCAGCAGTACTCGCTACCGGGACAGGGGGGAGAACACCGGGGAGCTGTTTTTT CASSTRYRDRGENTGELFF
TRBD2 - TRBJ2-3 TRBV6-2/TRBV6-3 TGTGCCAGCAAAAAAGACGGACTAGCGGGGAGCACAGATACGCAGTATTTT CASKKDGLAGSTDTQYF
- - TRBJ1-2 TRBV27 TGTGCCAGCTCCGGGGGTGCGGGCTACACCTTC CASSGGAGYTF
TRBD2 many TRBJ2-5 TRBV6-1 TGTGCCAGCGGGGAGGGCAGAGAGACCCAGTACTTC CASGEGRETQYF
- - TRBJ2-5 TRBV12-3/TRBV12-4 TGTGCCAGCAGCCCCACCAAGGGAGAGCCCCAAGAGACCCAGTACTTC CASSPTKGEPQETQYF
TRBD2 few TRBJ2-5 TRBV20-1 TGCAGTGTCCTAGGACTAGGGACGGAGACCCAGTACTTC CSVLGLGTETQYF
TRBD1 - TRBJ1-3 TRBV9 TGTGCCAGCAGGGCCGGGACAGGATACTCTGGAAACACCATATATTTT CASRAGTGYSGNTIYF
- many TRBJ2-3 TRBV4-1 TGCGCCAGCAGCCCGGGACGCCAGAGAAGGGATACGCAGTATTTT CASSPGRQRRDTQYF
- - TRBJ1-4 TRBV7-2 TGTGCCAGCAGCCTACAGGGCCCTAATGAAAAACTGTTTTTT CASSLQGPNEKLFF
TRBD1 many TRBJ1-4 TRBV5-1 TGCGCCAGCAGCCTTCGAGGGGGCGCGTATGAAAAACTGTTTTTT CASSLRGGAYEKLFF
- many TRBJ1-6 TRBV27 TGTGCCAGCAGTTTTTCAGGGTTAGATTCACCCCTCCACTTT CASSFSGLDSPLHF
TRBD1 - TRBJ1-2 TRBV15 TGTGCCACCAGCAGAGGGGACAGGGCGAACTATGGCTACACCTTC CATSRGDRANYGYTF
- - TRBJ1-2 TRBV28 TGTGCCAGCACCCAATACCGGGGGGCAAGCTATGGCTACACCTTC CASTQYRGASYGYTF
TRBD1 - TRBJ2-1 TRBV20-1 TGCAGTGCTCCCGGACAGGCCGCATGGTACAATGAGCAGTTCTTC CSAPGQAAWYNEQFF
- many TRBJ2-1 TRBV4-1 TGCGCCAGCAGCCAAGAGGGGGTGATGAACAATGAGCAGTTCTTC CASSQEGVMNNEQFF
- many TRBJ2-3 TRBV7-9 TGTGCCAGCAGCCCCACTTTGACGTTCACAGATACGCAGTATTTT CASSPTLTFTDTQYF
- few TRBJ2-2 TRBV5-6 TGTGCCAGCAGGGGCCCCCCTGGTCGCACCGGGGAGCTGTTTTTT CASRGPPGRTGELFF
TRBD1 many TRBJ1-1 TRBV7-2 TGTGCCAGCAGCCCCCCGGGGCAGGGGGCTCTGTTGAACACTGAAGCTTTCTTT CASSPPGQGALLNTEAFF
- few TRBJ2-1 TRBV15 TGTGCCACCGGTCGGAGGGCGGGCAATGAGCAGTTCTTC CATGRRAGNEQFF
TRBD1 many TRBJ2-5 TRBV5-1 TGCGCCAGCAGCTTTACAGGGACAGGGCAAGAGACCCAGTACTTC CASSFTGTGQETQYF
- many TRBJ1-1 TRBV11-2 TGTGCCAGCAGCTTAGGTGTAGGCGCGAACACTGAAGCTTTCTTT CASSLGVGANTEAFF
- many TRBJ2-7 TRBV3-1 TGTGCCAGCAGCCAAGGACCGAACGTTTACGAGCAGTACTTC CASSQGPNVYEQYF
- many TRBJ2-3 TRBV11-2 TGTGCCAGCAGCTTTCGTTCTACGGGGGGCCAGTCGGATACGCAGTATTTT CASSFRSTGGQSDTQYF
TRBD1 many TRBJ1-4 TRBV20-1 TGCAGTGCAACCCGGGACAGGTGGGGTGAAAAACTGTTTTTT CSATRDRWGEKLFF
- - TRBJ2-5 TRBV20-1 TGCAGTGCTAAGACGGCGGGGCTCCAAGAGACCCAGTACTTC CSAKTAGLQETQYF
- - TRBJ2-2 TRBV2 TGTGCCAGCAGTGAGTTCACGGCGAACACCGGGGAGCTGTTTTTT CASSEFTANTGELFF
- - TRBJ1-5 TRBV27 TGTGCCAGCAGGTCAGGGGCGTGGAATCAGCCCCAGCATTTT CASRSGAWNQPQHF
- - TRBJ1-2 TRBV7-2 TGTGCCAGCAGCGGGAGAACTTATGGCTACACCTTC CASSGRTYGYTF
- many TRBJ1-1 TRBV12-3/TRBV12-4 TGTGCCAGCAGTTTAGCGGCCCCAGGACACCGGAGGATGGGCACTGAAGCTTTCTTT CASSLAAPGHRRMGTEAFF
- - TRBJ2-7 TRBV6-2/TRBV6-3 TGTGCCAGCAGGAGGAACAATCTGCACCTCTACGAGCAGTACTTC CASRRNNLHLYEQYF
- many TRBJ2-1 TRBV4-1 TGCGCCAGCAGCCAAGGAGGGGTCGTCGGCGAGCAGTTCTTC CASSQGGVVGEQFF
- few TRBJ2-7 TRBV6-2/TRBV6-3 TGTGCCAGCAACGGGGGAGTCAGGAGGGGGGTCCACGAGCAGTACTTC CASNGGVRRGVHEQYF
TRBD1 many TRBJ1-2 TRBV12-3/TRBV12-4 TGTGCCAGCAGCCGGGGCGACAGGGCGGGCTATGGCTACACCTTC CASSRGDRAGYGYTF
TRBD2 many TRBJ2-5 TRBV5-4 TGTGCCAGCAGCTTGGGACTAGCGGGGGGCGAACAGTACTTC CASSLGLAGGEQYF
- many TRBJ2-3 TRBV15 TGTGCCACCAGCAGCCGCGGGAGCACAGATACGCAGTATTTT CATSSRGSTDTQYF
TRBD2 many TRBJ2-5 TRBV4-2 TGTGCCAGCAGCCAGGGACTAGCGGGGCAAGAGACCCAGTACTTC CASSQGLAGQETQYF
- many TRBJ2-5 TRBV18 TGTGCCAGCTCACCACGCTCCGAGCAGACCCAGTACTTC CASSPRSEQTQYF
TRBD2 many TRBJ2-3 TRBV10-3 TGTGCCATCAGTGCCTCGCCCCCGGGACTAGCGGTGGAGCGGGATACGCAGTATTTT CAISASPPGLAVERDTQYF